The 29 T cell receptor beta chains reported below all come from one sample, sequenced in a study of beta chain features in type 1 diabetes. Study results and limitations: Moderately but significantly shorter TCRB CDR3s were found in Type 1 diabetes patients in all four CD4+ subsets.

All of the isolated RNA was reverse transcribed, so expressed TCRB transcripts were sequenced. Sequenced by immunoSEQ multiplex PCR; TCRdb stores in-frame clones only, minus some. The table has 300,000 to 350,000 clones, about 14% seen once. These receptors have no known antigen. Material: naive CD4+ T cells from blood. Every receptor here comes from a woman younger than 35 with type 1 diabetes.

In this sample, this clone turned up a few times. The chain uses TRBV2 and TRBJ2-5; D perhaps matches TRBD1 (6 bases). The V end lost 10 bases, the J end lost 2 bases, and 17 bases lay between the germline ends. The CDR3 is made up of 14 amino acids. Germline-derived CDR1 and CDR2 are SNHLY and FYNNEI. The CDR3 here is CAIPRTESQETQYF. Here the CDR3 DNA reads TGTGCCATCCCACGGACAGAATCACAAGAGACCCAGTACTTC.

This clone was counted only a few times. This CDR3 is also generated by other DNA sequences in the sample. The chain joins TRBV18 to TRBJ2-3; 15 bases fit TRBD2. The germline V gene has CDR1 KGHSH and CDR2 LQKENI. This CDR3 has 16 amino acids. V lost 0 bases and J lost 5; bases outside the gene matches: 0. As DNA, the CDR3 is TGTGCCAGCTCACCACCGGGACTAGCGGGAGGAGATACGCAGTATTTT. Translated: CASSPPGLAGGDTQYF.

This sequence joins TRBV30 and TRBJ2-3; the D gene is possibly TRBD2 (5 bases). CDR1 is GTSNPN and CDR2 is SVGIG in the germline V gene (reference sequence). There are 13 residues in the CDR3. Trimming left V 5 bases short and J 2 bases short, with 11 bases between. CDR3 DNA sequence: TGTGCCTGGGGGGAGCCTGTCACAGATACGCAGTATTTT. Protein: CAWGEPVTDTQYF.

This clone was seen only a few times. The chain is built from TRBV5-1 and TRBJ2-1; D gene unclear. Germline assignment: CDR1 SGHRS and CDR2 YFSETQ. This CDR3 contains 13 residues. V lost 0 bases, J lost 4 bases, and 5 bases lay in between. The CDR3 is CASSLVSYNEQFF. The CDR3 region has the DNA TGCGCCAGCAGCTTGGTTTCATACAATGAGCAGTTCTTC.

The sample holds a few counts of this clone. This CDR3 reads CASSPDTSGIFNEQFF. For the CDR3, the DNA is TGTGCCAGCAGCCCAGATACTAGCGGGATCTTCAATGAGCAGTTCTTC. The rearrangement links TRBV5-4 to TRBJ2-1; TRBD2 aligns across 10 bases. The CDR3 loop spans 16 amino acids. The V segment lost 4 bases and the J segment 6 bases; nucleotides outside the gene matches: 10. The germline V gene encodes CDR1 SGHNT and CDR2 YYREEE (reference sequence).

This clone was counted a few times. The chain joins TRBV27 to TRBJ2-3, with 10 bases fitting TRBD2. The germline V gene has CDR1 MNHEY and CDR2 SMNVEV (reference sequence). Germline trimming cut 6 bases from V and 3 bases from J; bases unmatched to any gene: 6. CDR3 length: 15 residues. CDR3 coding DNA: TGTGCCAGCAGATGGGGACTAGCGAGGACAGATACGCAGTATTTT. It codes for CASRWGLARTDTQYF.

The chain uses TRBV9 and TRBJ1-2; D remains ambiguous. CDR3 length: 14 residues. Germline V gene sequence: CDR1 SGDLS, CDR2 YYNGEE. Trimming stripped 0 bases from V and 0 bases from J, with 6 bases between. The CDR3 coding sequence is TGTGCCAGCAGCGTAGTCGGAGCTAACTATGGCTACACCTTC. It encodes CASSVVGANYGYTF.

This clone showed up just a few times. J is TRBJ2-7 and V is TRBV27; the D gene is possibly TRBD2 (6 bases). CDR1 is MNHEY, CDR2 SMNVEV, per germline (reference sequence). The germline V and J ends were trimmed by 10 bases and 3 bases, with 16 bases remaining between them. CDR3 size: 13 residues. CDR3 sequence (DNA): TGTGCCACATCCGATGGGAGGAACTACGAGCAGTACGTC. Its protein product is CATSDGRNYEQYV.

V is TRBV12-5 and J is TRBJ1-5; 11 bases match TRBD1. From germline, CDR1 is LGHNT and CDR2 FRNRAP. J gave up 7 bases and V 6 bases, and 14 bases lay outside the gene matches. This CDR3 is built from 17 residues. The CDR3 loop is CASGKDGQGAFGQPQHF. The CDR3, as DNA: TGTGCTAGTGGCAAAGATGGACAGGGGGCGTTTGGGCAGCCCCAGCATTTT.

This clone was counted between two and nine times. The chain recombines TRBV30 with TRBJ2-1; TRBD2 aligns across 8 bases. V gave up 3 bases and J gave up 7 bases; unmatched junction bases: 8. The CDR3 runs 14 residues. From germline, CDR1 is GTSNPN and CDR2 SVGIG (reference sequence). CDR3 DNA: TGTGCCTGGAGACGGGGGGGAGCGGGAAATGAGCAGTTCTTC. Amino acid sequence: CAWRRGGAGNEQFF.

The chain recombines TRBV27 with TRBJ2-3; no clear D. The germline CDR1 and CDR2 sequences are MNHEY and SMNVEV (reference sequence). The V end lost 8 bases, the J end lost 8 bases, and 23 bases lay between the germline ends. The CDR3 totals 15 residues. CDR3 loop: CASGQLVAAFGTQYF. In DNA, the CDR3 is TGTGCCAGCGGCCAATTGGTAGCCGCTTTTGGTACGCAGTATTTT.

This clone was recorded a few times. The gene calls are TRBV15 and TRBJ2-3, with TRBD2 identical over 7 bases. Germline lookup yields CDR1 LNHNV and CDR2 YYDKDF (reference sequence). The CDR3 length is 15 residues. Trimming took 0 bases from V and 3 from J; bases not matched to a gene: 3. The CDR3 loop reads CATSRDWGGTDTQYF. The CDR3 region has the DNA TGTGCCACCAGCAGAGATTGGGGAGGGACAGATACGCAGTATTTT.

Only a few counts were recorded for this clone. V is TRBV2 and J is TRBJ2-7; D unclear. Germline CDR1 and CDR2: SNHLY and FYNNEI. This CDR3 is built from 13 residues. Trimming left V 1 base short and J 4 bases short, with 8 bases between. The CDR3 DNA reads as TGTGCCAGCAGTGAAGGACTGTTATACGAGCAGTACGTC. It translates to CASSEGLLYEQYV.

This clone appeared a few times. The chain joins TRBV6-5 to TRBJ2-3, with 10 bases aligning to TRBD2. V gave up 6 bases and J gave up 7 bases; unmatched junction bases: 10. The germline CDR1 and CDR2 sequences are MNHEY and SVGAGI. The CDR3 has 15 residues. This CDR3 is CASSRLAGGGHTQYF. The CDR3 DNA reads as TGTGCCAGCAGCCGCTTAGCGGGAGGCGGCCATACGCAGTATTTT.

This clone turned up a few times. The V and J genes are TRBV7-9 and TRBJ1-2, with TRBD1 matching 9 bases. J gave up 7 bases and V 3 bases, and 3 bases lay outside the gene matches. The CDR3 extends over 13 amino acids. Germline assignment: CDR1 SEHNR and CDR2 FQNEAQ (reference sequence). The CDR3 DNA reads as TGTGCCAGCAGCTTTGCGACAGGGGGTGGCTACACCTTC. This encodes CASSFATGGGYTF.

CDR3 DNA sequence: TGTGCCAGTATGTACTACGCGGATTACGAGCAGTACTTC. Its protein is CASMYYADYEQYF. The chain recombines TRBV2 with TRBJ2-7; no clear D. The germline gives CDR1 SNHLY, CDR2 FYNNEI. With 9 bases removed from V and 4 bases from J, the gap between germline ends came to 16 bases. This CDR3 comprises 13 residues.

This chain joins TRBV5-1 and TRBJ2-7; 7 bases match TRBD1. Losses at the gene ends were 2 bases for V and 4 bases for J; bases not matched to a gene: 9. This CDR3 comprises 15 residues. CDR1 SGHRS and CDR2 YFSETQ come from the germline V gene. Here the CDR3 DNA reads TGCGCCAGCAGCTTATTGACAGGGAAAGGATACGAGCAGTACTTC. It codes for CASSLLTGKGYEQYF.

The gene calls are TRBV7-9 and TRBJ2-2; 14 positions match TRBD2. The CDR3 totals 17 residues. V trimming: 5 bases; J trimming: 6 bases; junction bases outside the gene matches: 8. Germline loops: CDR1 SEHNR, CDR2 FQNEAQ (reference sequence). The CDR3 here is CASSPGLAGVVSGELFF. The CDR3 bases are TGTGCCAGCAGCCCGGGACTAGCGGGAGTGGTTTCCGGGGAGCTGTTTTTT.

V usage is TRBV11-2 and J usage is TRBJ1-3, with D possibly being TRBD1 (5 bases). Germline CDR1 is SGHAT and CDR2 is FQNNGV. CDR3 length: 15 residues. The V gene lost 5 bases and the J gene lost 2 bases, with 13 bases spanning the gap. CDR3 sequence reads: CASSARQTPGNTIYF. The DNA of the CDR3 is TGTGCCAGCAGCGCGAGACAGACCCCTGGAAACACCATATATTTT.

This clone has only a few counts. The chain joins TRBV7-8 to TRBJ2-1; tentatively, D is TRBD2 (6 bases). The CDR3 has 14 amino acids. Germline V gene data show CDR1 as SGHVS and CDR2 as FQNEAQ. V was pared by 0 bases and J by 9 bases, with 12 bases between. In DNA form, the CDR3 reads TGTGCCAGCAGCTTAGCTGAGACTAGTACTGAGCAGTTCTTC. This sequence encodes CASSLAETSTEQFF.

This clone was counted only a few times. This sequence joins TRBV7-6 and TRBJ2-7, with 7 bases fitting TRBD2. CDR3 length: 15 amino acids. With V trimmed by 5 bases and J by 0 bases, 7 bases remained unmatched. From germline, CDR1 is SGHVS and CDR2 FNYEAQ. The CDR3 reads CASSPIGGSSYEQYF. The DNA of the CDR3 is TGTGCCAGCAGCCCCATAGGCGGGAGCTCCTACGAGCAGTACTTC.

This clone was detected a few times. This chain links TRBV18 with TRBJ2-6, with a tentative D call TRBD1 (5 bases). The CDR3 has 15 amino acids. Trimming left V 6 bases short and J 0 bases short, with 9 bases between. Germline V gives CDR1 KGHSH, CDR2 LQKENI. Here the CDR3 reads CASSTTASGANVLTF. CDR3 sequence (DNA): TGTGCCAGCTCCACGACAGCCTCTGGGGCCAACGTCCTGACTTTC.

This clone was counted a few times. This chain uses TRBV27 with TRBJ2-3; D remains ambiguous. V gave up 8 bases and J gave up 5 bases, with 8 bases separating them. This CDR3 comprises 11 residues. Germline CDR1 reads MNHEY; CDR2 reads SMNVEV (reference sequence). The CDR3 sequence: CASLRLDTQYF. The CDR3 DNA follows: TGTGCCAGCCTGCGGTTAGATACGCAGTATTTT.

This clone was seen once. The chain couples TRBV28 to TRBJ2-1, with 13 nucleotides matching TRBD2. CDR3 size: 16 residues. After removal of 3 bases from V and 9 bases from J, the junction contained 8 bases not matched to a gene. The germline V gene encodes CDR1 MDHEN and CDR2 SYDVKM. In nucleotides, the CDR3 is TGTGCCAGCAGTTTGGGTGGACTAGCGGGAGCAATTGAGCAGTTCTTC. Its protein is CASSLGGLAGAIEQFF.

In this sample, this clone turned up a few times. The V call is TRBV27, the J call TRBJ1-1; 8 bases agree with TRBD1. Germline lookup yields CDR1 MNHEY and CDR2 SMNVEV (reference sequence). After removal of 4 bases from V and 4 bases from J, the junction contained 11 bases not matched to a gene. This CDR3 spans 16 amino acids. In DNA, the CDR3 is TGTGCCAGCAGTTCCGGGACAGGCCCCGGGGGCACTGAAGCTTTCTTT. Protein: CASSSGTGPGGTEAFF.

The rearrangement uses TRBV18 and TRBJ2-7, with a weak D call TRBD1 (5 bases). Trimming pared 6 bases from V and 0 bases from J, leaving 15 bases between. The CDR3 is 15 residues long. CDR1 and CDR2 (germline): KGHSH, LQKENI. The DNA for the CDR3 is TGTGCCAGCTCGCTTACAGGTACTACCTCCTACGAGCAGTACGTC. The encoded protein is CASSLTGTTSYEQYV.

This clone has a handful of counts. The rearrangement links TRBV5-1 to TRBJ2-1, with 10 bases identical to TRBD1. The CDR3 spans 16 residues. CDR1 is SGHRS, CDR2 YFSETQ, per germline. V shed 4 bases and J 8 bases; nucleotides not matched to a gene: 12. CDR3 nucleotide sequence: TGCGCCAGCAGCCTACTCCGGGACAGGGGTAGGGATGAGCAGTTCTTC. Its protein product is CASSLLRDRGRDEQFF.

This clone was observed a few times. The chain carries TRBV5-1 and TRBJ2-7, with D perhaps TRBD1 (6 bases). CDR1 is SGHRS and CDR2 is YFSETQ in the germline V gene. The CDR3 runs 16 residues. With 4 bases removed from V and 5 bases from J, the gap between germline ends came to 22 bases. The CDR3 coding sequence is TGCGCCAGCAGCCGTTCCGGGACATCCCAACGGGACGAGCAGTACTTC. It yields the protein CASSRSGTSQRDEQYF.

This chain uses TRBV5-1 with TRBJ2-3; a possible D gene is TRBD2 (5 bases). Between the trimmed V and J ends, which lost 0 bases and 1 base, there was a span of 6 bases. This CDR3 spans 14 amino acids. Germline loops: CDR1 SGHRS, CDR2 YFSETQ. The CDR3 region is CASSLVSGTDTQYF. As DNA, the CDR3 is TGCGCCAGCAGCTTGGTTAGCGGCACAGATACGCAGTATTTT.